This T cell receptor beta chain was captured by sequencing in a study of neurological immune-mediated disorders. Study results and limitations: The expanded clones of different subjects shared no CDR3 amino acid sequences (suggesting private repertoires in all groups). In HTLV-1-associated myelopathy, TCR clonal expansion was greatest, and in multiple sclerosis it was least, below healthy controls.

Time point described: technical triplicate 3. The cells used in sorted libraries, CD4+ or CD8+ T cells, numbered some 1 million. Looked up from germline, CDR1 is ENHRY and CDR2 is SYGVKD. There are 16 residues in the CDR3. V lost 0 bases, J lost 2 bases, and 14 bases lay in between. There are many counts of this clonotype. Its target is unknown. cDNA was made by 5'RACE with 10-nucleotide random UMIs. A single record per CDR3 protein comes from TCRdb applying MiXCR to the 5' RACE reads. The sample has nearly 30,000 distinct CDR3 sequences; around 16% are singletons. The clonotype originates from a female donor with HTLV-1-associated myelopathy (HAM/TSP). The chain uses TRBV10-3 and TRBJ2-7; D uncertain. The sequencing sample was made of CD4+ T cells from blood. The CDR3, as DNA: TGTGCCATCAGTGAGTCAGGGCAGCAAACTCCCTACGAGCAGTACTTC. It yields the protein CAISESGQQTPYEQYF.